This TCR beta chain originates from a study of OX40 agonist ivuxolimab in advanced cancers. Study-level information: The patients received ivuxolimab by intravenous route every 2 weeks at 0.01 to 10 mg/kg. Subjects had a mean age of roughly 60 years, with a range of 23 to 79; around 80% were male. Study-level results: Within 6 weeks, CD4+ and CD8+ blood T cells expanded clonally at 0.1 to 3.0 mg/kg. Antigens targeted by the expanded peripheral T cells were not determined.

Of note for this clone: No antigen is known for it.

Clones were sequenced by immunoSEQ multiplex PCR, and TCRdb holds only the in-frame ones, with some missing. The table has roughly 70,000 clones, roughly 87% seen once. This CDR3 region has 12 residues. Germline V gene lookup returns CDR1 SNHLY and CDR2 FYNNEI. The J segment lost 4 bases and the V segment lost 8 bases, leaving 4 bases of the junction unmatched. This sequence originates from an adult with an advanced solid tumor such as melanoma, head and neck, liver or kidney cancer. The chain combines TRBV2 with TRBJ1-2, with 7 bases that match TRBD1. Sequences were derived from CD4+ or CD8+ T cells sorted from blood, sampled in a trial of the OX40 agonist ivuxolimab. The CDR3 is CASGRDSYGYTF. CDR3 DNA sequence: TGTGCCAGCGGAAGGGACAGCTATGGCTACACCTTC.